This T cell receptor (beta chain) was sequenced during a study of cytomegalovirus exposure and HLA in healthy donors (TCRdb year 2017). Describing the broader study: The 500 to 800 repertoires of the first cohort and the 95 to 150 validation repertoires were produced on the same platform, according to a later analysis. The study combined high-throughput TCR immunosequencing, statistical association of individual TCRs with disease status, and machine learning to predict cytomegalovirus infection status. The aim of the study was to test whether cataloging public T cell receptors could identify signatures of past pathogen exposure. A separate validation cohort of roughly 130 different subjects was used in addition to the approximately 700-subject first cohort. General study outcomes and caveats: A later analysis found that TCRs clustered in the first cohort also tended to co-occur in the 120 validation repertoires, with more than 90% of cluster scores above 0. A few of the identified cytomegalovirus-associated TCR beta chains were confirmed in vitro to be specific for cytomegalovirus antigens. Most TCR sequences were observed very rarely across donors, whereas some public TCRs were present in many individuals. In both the original and validation cohorts, the classifier was reported to diagnose cytomegalovirus status with high specificity and sensitivity. The study gave a list of some 150 TCR beta chains associated with cytomegalovirus. All 110 or so repertoires were used to score co-occurrence in the validation cohort in a later analysis, because that analysis had no HLA typing for the cohort. The authors suggested that the approach could potentially be generalized to other disease states and immunological phenotypes.

The donors were included in the validation cohort of roughly 120 subjects, a group kept apart from the roughly 690-subject first cohort. The library relied on the immunoSEQ multiplex PCR assay. Processing in the source paper ran as follows. A statistical classification framework was built for diagnosing cytomegalovirus status from the catalog of TCR beta chain sequences. Sourced from immuneACCESS, this table was stored by TCRdb with only in-frame sequences that have V and J called. A share of the clones is absent; for the studies checked, an unresolved V gene accounts for under half, and the remainder has no known explanation. The DNA was the basis for D and trimming; V, J and clone size are from that table. The sample table records some 170,000 clones; about 90% of these occur just once. Together, the top ten hold 5.7% of the sample. In the germline V gene, CDR1 corresponds to MNHEY and CDR2 to SVGAGI. Trimming leaves V shorter by 3 bases and J shorter by 7 bases, with the junction holding 5 bases beyond the gene matches. Including cysteine and phenylalanine, the CDR3 has 13 amino acids. Only the CDR3 part of the read is kept: 39 bases, read in frame from the first base.

Notes on this clone: Its antigen is still unknown. The record has no base qualities; no much larger clone is one base away.

The material sequenced was PBMCs. Recombination joined TRBV6-5 with TRBJ1-2; 7 junctional bases match TRBD1. This TCR came from a woman aged 25-40 years in good health and CMV-seronegative. The bases are TGTGCCAGCAGTTATGGCAGGGGGGTTGGCTACACCTTC. Protein translation: CASSYGRGVGYTF.